This T cell receptor (beta chain) was identified during a study of radiotherapy plus CTLA-4 blockade in lung cancer (dated 2018 in TCRdb). About the investigation overall: Objective responses were observed in more than 15% of enrolled patients, and disease control was achieved in 31%.

Library preparation employed the immunoSEQ multiplex PCR assay. The immuneACCESS repertoire file appears here via TCRdb, limited to in-frame rearrangements. These files lack a portion of the clones; in checked studies, under half of the deficit traces to unresolved V genes, and the cause of the others is not known. A total of 35,000 to 45,000 clones appear in this sample, approximately 72% of them only once. The ten largest account for about a tenth of the sample. V was cut back by 5 bases and J by 0 bases, leaving a gap of 16 bases between them. The germline V gene yields SNHLY for CDR1 and FYNNEI for CDR2. Spanning cysteine to phenylalanine, the CDR3 consists of 16 amino acids. The kept DNA is CDR3 alone, 48 bases in frame from the first base. The study evaluated CTLA-4 blockade (ipilimumab) given together with focal radiation therapy in patients who had chemo-refractory metastatic non-small-cell lung cancer.

As for this clone: No cognate antigen has been identified for it. No base-level quality is on record; no much larger clone is a single base apart.

Study-wide conclusions, independent of this receptor: TCR clones derived from tumors expanded in peripheral blood after treatment with radiotherapy and ipilimumab. Early dynamic changes in blood T cell clones, together with increased serum interferon-beta after radiation, were reported as the strongest predictors of response.

The TCR originated in a human donor with non-small cell lung cancer who had stable disease on radiotherapy plus ipilimumab. The chain employs TRBV2 and TRBJ1-1; TRBD1 could be the D gene, as 5 bases match. Sequencing was performed on peripheral blood, taken from a patient treated with radiotherapy plus ipilimumab. The nucleotide sequence reads TGTGCCAGCAGTATCCGACAGTACACTATGAACACTGAAGCTTTCTTT. The translation is CASSIRQYTMNTEAFF.